Sequencing of this T cell receptor beta chain was carried out in a study of blood T cell repertoires in COVID-19. TCRdb's copy holds only in-frame clones and misses some; the assay was immunoSEQ multiplex PCR. The repertoire has about 180,000 clones, 80% to 90% of them found once; the top ten carry approximately 2.1%. This CDR3 is built from 14 residues. The germline V gene encodes CDR1 SGHTA and CDR2 FQGNSA. Trimming left V 5 bases short and J 0 bases short, with 10 bases between. The chain has TRBV7-2 and TRBJ1-1, with a tentative D call TRBD1 (5 bases). The sequenced sample was peripheral blood. This receptor was identified in a man between 18 and 29 years old who had recovered from COVID-19. The CDR3 DNA reads as TGTGCCAGCAGCCCGGCAGGGTTGAACACTGAAGCTTTCTTT. Residues: CASSPAGLNTEAFF.